This T cell receptor (beta chain) was identified in a study of beta chain features in type 1 diabetes. Study-level findings and limits: In all four CD4+ subsets, TCRB CDR3 length was significantly, moderately reduced in type 1 diabetes.

This CDR3 has 15 amino acids. CDR1 and CDR2 (germline): SNHLY, FYNNEI. The V end was cut by 8 bases, the J end by 0 bases, with 16 bases between. Sorted cells reached over 95% purity in every population. What was sequenced were expressed TCRB transcripts, since all of the isolated RNA had been reverse transcribed. Each sample of naive, central memory or regulatory T cells had, on average, about 3.57 million reads. Profiled with immunoSEQ multiplex PCR; TCRdb holds only in-frame clones, not every one. The sample has around 280,000 clones; under 8.5% are singletons. This clone was detected a few times. No antigen is known for it.

V usage is TRBV2 and J usage is TRBJ2-5, with D perhaps matching TRBD1 or TRBD2 (6 bases each). The TCR comes from a woman in her late teens or twenties in good health. The sample taken for sequencing was central memory CD4+ T cells from blood. Here the CDR3 reads CASRREQGNQETQYF. The CDR3, as DNA: TGTGCCAGCCGGAGGGAACAGGGCAACCAAGAGACCCAGTACTTC.